These 18 T cell receptor beta chains were sequenced from one sample in a study of blood T cells in healthy people across ages. Together with a sample-barcoded 5' primer, a J-beta primer mix was included in a second PCR lasting roughly 6 to 12 cycles. From the 5' RACE reads, TCRdb called clonotypes with MiXCR, one entry per CDR3 protein. This table holds about 650,000 distinct CDR3 sequences, over 40% found once. The sample comprised blood. The receptors were sampled from an elderly woman in good health.

V and J are TRBV20-1 and TRBJ2-1; D perhaps matches TRBD2 (5 bases). CDR3 size: 9 residues. CDR1 is DFQATT and CDR2 is SNEGSKA in the germline V gene (reference sequence). The CDR3, as DNA: TGCATGCCGGGGAATGAGCAGTTCTTC. Amino acids: CMPGNEQFF.

A single count supports this clonotype. V usage is TRBV7-6 and J usage is TRBJ2-1; 8 bases are shared with TRBD1. The ends lost 6 bases at V and 8 bases at J; junction bases unmatched: 9. The germline gives CDR1 SGHVS, CDR2 FNYEAQ. This CDR3 is built from 14 residues. DNA for the CDR3: TGTGCCAGCAGTTGGGGCGACAGGGGCGATGAGCAGTTCTTC. Protein product: CASSWGDRGDEQFF.

The chain couples TRBV18 to TRBJ2-1, with D perhaps TRBD1 (5 bases). CDR3 length: 13 amino acids. The V and J ends lost 4 bases and 10 bases respectively, with 14 bases between them. From germline, CDR1 is KGHSH and CDR2 LQKENI. The CDR3 DNA reads as TGTGCCAGCTCACTGGAGAGAAGGACAGAGCAGTTCTTC. Translated, it gives CASSLERRTEQFF.

V is TRBV7-9 and J is TRBJ2-5, with TRBD1 matching over 10 bases. With V trimmed by 5 bases and J by 9 bases, 12 bases remained unmatched. The V gene's germline CDR1 is SEHNR and CDR2 FQNEAQ (reference sequence). The CDR3 sequence is 15 residues long. CDR3 sequence (DNA): TGTGCCAGCAGCAAGCGAGAGAGACAGGGGGCGGCCCAGTACTTC. Its protein product is CASSKRERQGAAQYF.

As concerns this clonotype: Germline and junction disagree at one end, which may indicate a read error. The V call is TRBV29-1, the J call TRBJ2-7; D may be TRBD2 (6 bases). Germline V CDR1 and CDR2: SQVTM, ANQGSEA. CDR3 length equals 16 residues. Here the CDR3 reads CSVEVPTGGMVYGQYF. CDR3 nucleotides: TGCAGCGTTGAAGTACCTACTGGCGGGATGGTCTACGGGCAGTACTTC.

V is TRBV12-3 or TRBV12-4 and J is TRBJ2-5; no definite D call. V gave up 0 bases and J gave up 11 bases, with 10 bases separating them. The CDR3 extends over 12 amino acids. CDR3 coding DNA: TGTGCCAGCAGTTTAGCAGGGAATGTGCAGTACTTC. This gives the protein CASSLAGNVQYF.

J is TRBJ2-3 and V is TRBV24-1, with D unclear. This CDR3 is built from 12 residues. The germline V gene has CDR1 KGHDR and CDR2 SFDVKD. The V end was cut by 9 bases, the J end by 0 bases, with 6 bases between. CDR3 residues: CATGGSTDTQYF. For the CDR3, the DNA is TGTGCCACCGGCGGAAGCACAGATACGCAGTATTTT.

As for this clonotype: This could be a read error, since a much larger clone is one nucleotide away. This chain connects TRBV2 to TRBJ2-5, with 8 bases aligning to TRBD1. The V and J ends lost 2 bases and 11 bases, in that order; junction bases with no gene match: 13. CDR1 is SNHLY and CDR2 is FYNNEI in the germline V gene. This CDR3 spans 15 amino acids. CDR3 DNA: TGTGCCAGCAGTGAATTGGGGACAGGTTACAATGAGCAGTACTTC. Amino acids: CASSELGTGYNEQYF.

This clonotype was seen only a few times. CDR3: CSARDPAGYTF. As DNA, the CDR3 is TGCAGTGCTAGAGATCCCGCTGGCTACACCTTC. This sequence joins TRBV20-1 and TRBJ1-2, with D unclear. The CDR3 runs to 11 residues. Germline V CDR1 and CDR2: DFQATT, SNEGSKA (reference sequence). The V gene lost 0 bases and the J gene lost 7 bases, with 6 bases spanning the gap.

The table lists this clonotype with many counts. This rearrangement joins TRBV20-1 to TRBJ2-6; the D gene is possibly TRBD2 (5 bases). The CDR3 covers 15 residues. V lost 0 bases and J lost 2, with 8 bases in between. Per germline, CDR1 DFQATT and CDR2 SNEGSKA (reference sequence). CDR3 coding DNA: TGCAGTGCTAGAGAAGGAGGCGCTGGGGCCAACGTCCTGACTTTC. Translation gives CSAREGGAGANVLTF.

As regards this clonotype: A much larger clone lies one base from this, so it may be a read error. The chain couples TRBV5-1 to TRBJ2-1; D possibly matches TRBD1 or TRBD2 (5 bases each). Trimming stripped 3 bases from V and 10 bases from J, with 20 bases between. Per germline, CDR1 SGHRS and CDR2 YFSETQ. The CDR3 has 15 amino acids. The DNA for the CDR3 is TGCGCCAGCAGCTCCGGGACGCTCTTCCAATACGAGCAGTTCTTC. Translated: CASSSGTLFQYEQFF. The full variable domain, rest sourced from reference TRBV5-1 and TRBJ2-1, is KAGVTQTPRYLIKTRGQQVTLSCSPISGHRSVSWYQQTPGQGLQFLFEYFSETQRNKGNFPGRFSGRQFSNSRSEMNVSTLELGDSALYLCASSSGTLFQYEQFFGPGTRLTVL.

V gene TRBV7-2 combines with J gene TRBJ1-2; D is ambiguous. This CDR3 comprises 16 residues. Looked up from germline, CDR1 is SGHTA and CDR2 is FQGNSA. With 2 bases removed from V and 6 bases from J, the gap between germline ends came to 19 bases. CDR3 amino acids: CASSLTWEVGSHGYTF. The CDR3 nucleotides are TGTGCCAGCAGCTTAACTTGGGAAGTGGGGAGCCATGGCTACACCTTC.

To note about this clonotype: A much larger clone is a single base away; this may be a read error. This rearrangement joins TRBV24-1 to TRBJ2-1, with TRBD1 as a possible D gene (6 bases). CDR1 is KGHDR and CDR2 is SFDVKD in the germline V gene. The CDR3 spans 15 residues. CDR3 nucleotide sequence: TGTGTCACCAGTCCCGGGACCACAGGGAACAATGAGCAGTTCTTC. Protein: CVTSPGTTGNNEQFF.

V and J are TRBV7-3 and TRBJ2-1; D not resolved. V dropped 0 bases and J dropped 8 bases, with 11 bases sitting between them. The CDR3 is made up of 14 amino acids. Germline CDR1 and CDR2: SGHTA and FQGTGA. DNA of the CDR3: TGTGCCAGCAGCTTAACTCCCCCTAGGGATGAGCAGTTCTTC. This gives the protein CASSLTPPRDEQFF.

Written as DNA, the CDR3 is TGCAGCGTTGAAGAACAGGGGGGCACTGAAGCTTTCTTT. As protein: CSVEEQGGTEAFF. The chain couples TRBV29-1 to TRBJ1-1, with 8 bases fitting TRBD1. The CDR3 is 13 residues long. Trimming at V came to 0 bases and at J to 4 bases, leaving 1 base not matched to a gene. CDR1 is SQVTM and CDR2 is ANQGSEA in the germline V gene. Drawing the rest from reference TRBV29-1 and TRBJ1-1, the complete variable domain is SAVISQKPSRDICQRGTSLTIQCQVDSQVTMMFWYRQQPGQSLTLIATANQGSEATYESGFVIDKFPISRPNLTFSTLTVSNMSPEDSSIYLCSVEEQGGTEAFFGQGTRLTVV.

The chain carries TRBV9 and TRBJ2-7; TRBD1 is a possible D gene (5 bases). Germline V CDR1 and CDR2: SGDLS, YYNGEE. The CDR3 length is 14 residues. V was trimmed by 0 bases and J by 3 bases, leaving 10 bases between them. The CDR3 nucleotides read TGTGCCAGCAGCGTAGCCACAGGTAGCTACGAGCAGTACTTC. Translating it yields CASSVATGSYEQYF. The full variable domain, in which reference TRBV9 and TRBJ2-7 provide the parts outside the CDR3, is DSGVTQTPKHLITATGQRVTLRCSPRSGDLSVYWYQQSLDQGLQFLIQYYNGEERAKGNILERFSAQQFPDLHSELNLSSLELGDSALYFCASSVATGSYEQYFGPGTRLTVT.

The chain links TRBV27 to TRBJ2-2, with D hard to call. Trimming stripped 2 bases from V and 6 bases from J, with 13 bases between. This CDR3 is 15 amino acids long. The V gene's germline CDR1 is MNHEY and CDR2 SMNVEV (reference sequence). Here the CDR3 reads CASSLVSTASGELFF. The DNA of the CDR3 is TGTGCCAGCAGTTTAGTGTCCACCGCCTCCGGGGAGCTGTTTTTT.

This clonotype came up a few times. This chain joins TRBV5-1 and TRBJ1-3; TRBD1 is a possible D gene (5 bases). This CDR3 spans 16 amino acids. V lost 0 bases and J 0 bases, leaving 10 bases between the germline ends. Germline V gene sequence: CDR1 SGHRS, CDR2 YFSETQ. CDR3 nucleotide sequence: TGCGCCAGCAGCTTGGGACAGACTAACTCTGGAAACACCATATATTTT. This encodes CASSLGQTNSGNTIYF.